The rows below give T cell receptor beta chains drawn from one sample of a study of blood T cell repertoires in COVID-19. Clones were sequenced by immunoSEQ multiplex PCR, and TCRdb holds only the in-frame ones, with some missing. The top ten hold around 7% of the sample, which has 150,000 to 250,000 clones, roughly 80% seen once. The sequencing sample was made of PBMCs or T cells enriched from blood (not recorded which). The receptors originated from a man in his forties or fifties who had recovered from COVID-19. The CDR3 runs from the conserved cysteine through the conserved F or W. The D gene is left open where the match is weak. Where a row states a size, it is once, few, many or the class of an expanded clone; other rows omit it.

D gene | J gene | V gene | clone size | CDR3 DNA | CDR3 protein
. | TRBJ2-2 | TRBV6-5 | once | TGTGCCAGACCCCCACCAGGGGCCCCCGGGGAGCTGTTTTTT | CARPPPGAPGELFF
. | TRBJ1-4 | TRBV7-9 | . | TGTGCCAGCAGCTTAGGTCTCACAGAATACGAAAAACTGTTTTTT | CASSLGLTEYEKLFF
. | TRBJ1-4 | TRBV5-1 | . | TGCGCCAGCAGCCCCGCGGTGGGAGGGTTTGGTGAAAAACTGTTTTTT | CASSPAVGGFGEKLFF
TRBD1 | TRBJ2-5 | TRBV7-2 | . | TGTGCCAGCAGCTCGGACAGGGGGCGGGAGACCCAGTACTTC | CASSSDRGRETQYF
TRBD1 | TRBJ1-3 | TRBV5-4 | few | TGTGCCAGCAGCTCACAGGGGTTTGGAAACACCATATATTTT | CASSSQGFGNTIYF
TRBD2 | TRBJ2-3 | TRBV3-1/TRBV3-2 | . | TGTGCCAGCAGCCAAGGATCCAGCGGGGGCATAGATACGCAGTATTTT | CASSQGSSGGIDTQYF
TRBD2 | TRBJ2-2 | TRBV30 | . | TGTGCCTGGAGCCCCGGGGGGGGGATGAACACCGGGGAGCTGTTTTTT | CAWSPGGGMNTGELFF
. | TRBJ2-7 | TRBV24-1 | . | TGTGCCACCAGTGACGCGGGTTCCTACGAGCAGTACTTC | CATSDAGSYEQYF
TRBD2 | TRBJ2-5 | TRBV6-2/TRBV6-3 | . | TGTGCCAGCAGTCCCCTAGCGGGCGTAAAAGAGACCCAGTACTTC | CASSPLAGVKETQYF
TRBD1 | TRBJ2-1 | TRBV5-1 | . | TGCGCCAGCAGCTCTACCGGGACAGGGAATAATGAGCAGTTCTTC | CASSSTGTGNNEQFF
TRBD1 | TRBJ1-2 | TRBV29-1 | . | TGCAGCGTTGACCGGGGACAGCTTCGAGGCTACACCTTC | CSVDRGQLRGYTF
TRBD1 | TRBJ2-1 | TRBV7-9 | . | TGTGCCAGCAGCCCCAGGGACAGGGTATACAATGAGCAGTTCTTC | CASSPRDRVYNEQFF
TRBD1 | TRBJ1-2 | TRBV19 | . | TGTGCCAGTATGGAACAGGGGGACTATGGCTACACCTTC | CASMEQGDYGYTF
. | TRBJ1-5 | TRBV29-1 | . | TGCAGCGTTGAACTACAGGGAAATCAGCCCCAGCATTTT | CSVELQGNQPQHF
TRBD1 | TRBJ1-2 | TRBV9 | . | TGTGCCAGCAGCGTGGGGACAGGTTCCTATGGCTACACCTTC | CASSVGTGSYGYTF
TRBD1 | TRBJ1-5 | TRBV29-1 | . | TGCAGCGTTGAACGGTCAAGGGGGCATCCCAATCAGCCCCAGCATTTT | CSVERSRGHPNQPQHF
. | TRBJ1-1 | TRBV29-1 | . | TGCAGCGTTGCAGGGGCGACAATAAACACTGAAGCTTTCTTT | CSVAGATINTEAFF
. | TRBJ1-6 | TRBV5-1 | . | TGCGCCAGCAGCTTGGACAGGGAAAATAATTCACCCCTCCACTTT | CASSLDRENNSPLHF
. | TRBJ2-5 | TRBV28 | . | TGTGCCAGCAGTTTCGGAGGCGGAGAGACCCAGTACTTC | CASSFGGGETQYF
. | TRBJ2-6 | TRBV4-2 | . | TGTGCCAGCAGCCAAGAGACAATAGGCTCTGGGGCCAACGTCCTGACTTTC | CASSQETIGSGANVLTF
. | TRBJ1-3 | TRBV5-1 | . | TGCGCCAGCAGCAAGACAGAAGGAAACACCATATATTTT | CASSKTEGNTIYF
. | TRBJ2-1 | TRBV24-1 | . | TGTGCCACCAGTGGAGTCCGGGTCCATGAGCAGTTCTTC | CATSGVRVHEQFF
. | TRBJ1-2 | TRBV18 | . | TGTGCCAGCTCACCAGTGGGGTTTTTAGCGGACTATGGCTACACCTTC | CASSPVGFLADYGYTF
TRBD1 | TRBJ1-1 | TRBV7-2 | . | TGTGCCAGCAACTTCCAATCAACAGGGGGTGGGACTGAAGCTTTCTTT | CASNFQSTGGGTEAFF
. | TRBJ2-2 | TRBV9 | . | TGTGCCAGCAGCGCGAAGCCTTATGACACCGGGGAGCTGTTTTTT | CASSAKPYDTGELFF
. | TRBJ1-1 | TRBV6-2/TRBV6-3 | . | TGTGCCAGCAGCCTACAGAGCATGAACACTGAAGCTTTCTTT | CASSLQSMNTEAFF
. | TRBJ1-2 | TRBV5-1 | . | TGCGCCAGCAGCCTGGGGGCCCTAGCCAACTATGGCTACACCTTC | CASSLGALANYGYTF
. | TRBJ1-5 | TRBV7-9 | . | TGTGCCAGCAGCTTCCAGGGTGATCAGCCCCAGCATTTT | CASSFQGDQPQHF
TRBD2 | TRBJ2-5 | TRBV4-1 | . | TGCGCCAGCAGCCAAGAGGGGCGGGGGGGCAGAGAGACCCAGTACTTC | CASSQEGRGGRETQYF
TRBD1 | TRBJ2-4 | TRBV2 | . | TGTGCCAGCAACGGACAGGGAGTAAACATTCAGTACTTC | CASNGQGVNIQYF
TRBD1 | TRBJ1-2 | TRBV2 | . | TGTGCCAGCAGTGCCATCTGGGACAGGGACCGGGATGGCTACACCTTC | CASSAIWDRDRDGYTF
TRBD1 | TRBJ1-5 | TRBV28 | once | TGTGCCAGCAGTCGAGGACAGGCGCTCAATCAGCCCCAGCATTTT | CASSRGQALNQPQHF
. | TRBJ1-3 | TRBV5-1 | . | TGCGCCAGCAGCTTGGACAGCTACGGAAACACCATATATTTT | CASSLDSYGNTIYF
TRBD2 | TRBJ2-3 | TRBV7-9 | . | TGTGCCAGCAGCTTAGCGAGCGGGGGGACAGATACGCAGTATTTT | CASSLASGGTDTQYF
. | TRBJ1-1 | TRBV5-1 | . | TGCGCCAGCAGCCCAAGACAGACAGCGAACACTGAAGCTTTCTTT | CASSPRQTANTEAFF
. | TRBJ2-7 | TRBV11-2 | . | TGTGCCAGCAGCTTGGGAGTGGAGCAGTACTTC | CASSLGVEQYF
TRBD1 | TRBJ2-7 | TRBV5-4 | . | TGTGCCAGCAGCCGCAGGACAGGGCCTTCCTACGAGCAGTACTTC | CASSRRTGPSYEQYF
TRBD1 | TRBJ1-5 | TRBV7-6 | . | TGTGCCAGCAGCGTGGACAGGGTAGGTCAGCCCCAGCATTTT | CASSVDRVGQPQHF
TRBD1 | TRBJ1-2 | TRBV6-5 | . | TGTGCCAGCAGTTACCTGGGACAGATGAACCCATATGGCTACACCTTC | CASSYLGQMNPYGYTF
TRBD1 | TRBJ1-5 | TRBV4-1 | . | TGCGCCAGCAGCCGGACAGGGGGGAATCAGCCCCAGCATTTT | CASSRTGGNQPQHF
TRBD2 | TRBJ2-3 | TRBV9 | . | TGTGCCAGCAGCGTAAGCGGGGGGGCGGCAGATACGCAGTATTTT | CASSVSGGAADTQYF
. | TRBJ1-1 | TRBV10-3 | many | TGTGCCATCAATTCTAACACTGAAGCTTTCTTT | CAINSNTEAFF
TRBD1 | TRBJ1-1 | TRBV7-6 | . | TGTGCCAGCAGCCGCAGGACAGGGGACACTGAAGCTTTCTTT | CASSRRTGDTEAFF
. | TRBJ1-2 | TRBV27 | few | TGTGCCAGCAGTTTATCGATCGGACAGATACATGGCTACACCTTC | CASSLSIGQIHGYTF
. | TRBJ2-3 | TRBV7-2 | . | TGTGCCAGCAGGGGGGCGGCAGATACGCAGTATTTT | CASRGAADTQYF
TRBD1 | TRBJ1-2 | TRBV7-9 | few | TGTGCCAGCAGCCCAGCTTACTCGACAGGGGACTATGGCTACACCTTC | CASSPAYSTGDYGYTF
. | TRBJ1-4 | TRBV4-3 | . | TGCGCCAGCAGCCAAGAAGGGACTCGGGACGAAAAACTGTTTTTT | CASSQEGTRDEKLFF
TRBD1 | TRBJ1-2 | TRBV13 | . | TGTGCCAGCAGCTTAGGTCAGGGGGCAGCTAACTATGGCTACACCTTC | CASSLGQGAANYGYTF
TRBD1 | TRBJ2-3 | TRBV19 | . | TGTGCCAGTTCTCAAAATCCGGGACAGCGCACAGATACGCAGTATTTT | CASSQNPGQRTDTQYF
. | TRBJ2-7 | TRBV7-2 | . | TGTGCCAGCAGCTTAGAATCGGGTCTCCGGGGCGAGCAGTACTTC | CASSLESGLRGEQYF
. | TRBJ2-2 | TRBV24-1 | . | TGTGCCATCCTCAGGGTGAAGGACACCGGGGAGCTGTTTTTT | CAILRVKDTGELFF
TRBD1 | TRBJ1-6 | TRBV25-1 | once | TGTGCCAGCAGTGAATTTACAGGGGGCCGTAATTCACCCCTCCACTTT | CASSEFTGGRNSPLHF
TRBD2 | TRBJ2-3 | TRBV6-4 | . | TGTGCCAGCAGCAGGGACTACACAGATACGCAGTATTTT | CASSRDYTDTQYF
TRBD1 | TRBJ2-2 | TRBV28 | once | TGTGCCAGCAGTGTCCCGGGACAGGGGTACACCGGGGAGCTGTTTTTT | CASSVPGQGYTGELFF
. | TRBJ2-2 | TRBV2 | . | TGTGCCAGCCGCAGGGAAACCGGGGAGCTGTTTTTT | CASRRETGELFF
TRBD1 | TRBJ1-4 | TRBV14 | once | TGTGCCAGCAGCCCAGGGGGTGGGATCGCAAAACTGTTTTTT | CASSPGGGIAKLFF
. | TRBJ2-3 | TRBV9 | . | TGTGCCAGCAGCCCCCAGTCCTTGTACACAGATACGCAGTATTTT | CASSPQSLYTDTQYF
. | TRBJ1-2 | TRBV7-9 | . | TGTGCCAGCAGCCCGAACAACAACTATGGCTACACCTTC | CASSPNNNYGYTF
. | TRBJ1-4 | TRBV6-1 | few | TGTGCCAGCAGTGAAGGGCTTGCAACTAATGAAAAACTGTTTTTT | CASSEGLATNEKLFF